This T cell receptor (beta chain) derives from a study of blood T cell repertoires in COVID-19. In the study overall: Some COVID-19 samples were acute and others convalescent; all came from the United States, Italy and Spain. PBMCs, B-cell-depleted T cells, or T cells were the source of the cDNA or gDNA that made up the material.

V gave up 0 bases and J gave up 6 bases; unmatched junction bases: 4. Germline V gene data show CDR1 as SGHDT and CDR2 as YYEEEE. This CDR3 region has 15 residues. Original handling: How many nucleated cells were present was estimated from reference gene primer amplification. Clones were read by immunoSEQ multiplex PCR, and TCRdb kept only the in-frame ones, dropping some. The DNA gave D and trimming, while V, J and clone size come from that table. The sample has fewer than 200,000 clones, about 82% seen once; the top ten hold about 8.8%. Recruited during active infection, patients (from Seattle) were subsequently followed longitudinally.

The specimen sequenced was peripheral blood. This sequence joins TRBV5-6 and TRBJ1-4; 8 nucleotides align to TRBD1. This TCR was sampled from a woman at least 80 years old with COVID-19, enrolled during active disease. For the CDR3, the DNA is TGTGCCAGCAGCTTGGCAGGGGGCAGGGATGAAAAACTGTTTTTT. Its protein is CASSLAGGRDEKLFF.